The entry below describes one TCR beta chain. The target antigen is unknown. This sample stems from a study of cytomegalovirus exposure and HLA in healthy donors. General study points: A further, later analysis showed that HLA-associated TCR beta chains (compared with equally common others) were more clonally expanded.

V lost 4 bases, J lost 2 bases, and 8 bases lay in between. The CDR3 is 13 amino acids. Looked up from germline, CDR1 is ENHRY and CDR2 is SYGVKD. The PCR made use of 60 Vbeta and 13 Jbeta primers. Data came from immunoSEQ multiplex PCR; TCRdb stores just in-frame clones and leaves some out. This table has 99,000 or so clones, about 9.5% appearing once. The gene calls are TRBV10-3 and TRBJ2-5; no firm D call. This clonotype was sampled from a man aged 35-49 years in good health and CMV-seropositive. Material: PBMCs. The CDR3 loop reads CAISGAGQETQYF. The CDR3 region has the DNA TGTGCCATCAGTGGGGCAGGACAAGAGACCCAGTACTTC.